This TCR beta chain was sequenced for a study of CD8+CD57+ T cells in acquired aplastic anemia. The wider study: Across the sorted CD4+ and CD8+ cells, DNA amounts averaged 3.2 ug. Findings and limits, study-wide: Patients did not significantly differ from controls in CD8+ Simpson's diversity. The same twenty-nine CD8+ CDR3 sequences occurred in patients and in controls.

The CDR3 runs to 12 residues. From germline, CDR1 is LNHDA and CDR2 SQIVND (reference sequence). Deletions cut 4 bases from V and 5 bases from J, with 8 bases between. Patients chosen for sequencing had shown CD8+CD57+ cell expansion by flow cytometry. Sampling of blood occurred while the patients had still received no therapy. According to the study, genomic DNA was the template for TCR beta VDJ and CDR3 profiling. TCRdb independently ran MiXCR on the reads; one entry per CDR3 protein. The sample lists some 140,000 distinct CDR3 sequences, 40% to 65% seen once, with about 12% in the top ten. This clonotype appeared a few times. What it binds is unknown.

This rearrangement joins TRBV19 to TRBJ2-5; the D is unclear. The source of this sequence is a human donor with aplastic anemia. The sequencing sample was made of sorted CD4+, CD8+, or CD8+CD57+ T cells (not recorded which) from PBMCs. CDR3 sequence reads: CASSTGWETQYF. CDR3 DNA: TGTGCCAGTAGTACGGGCTGGGAGACCCAGTACTTC. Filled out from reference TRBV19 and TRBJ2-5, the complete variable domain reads DGGITQSPKYLFRKEGQNVTLSCEQNLNHDAMYWYRQDPGQGLRLIYYSQIVNDFQKGDIAEGYSVSREKKESFPLTVTSAQKNPTAFYLCASSTGWETQYFGPGTRLLVL.